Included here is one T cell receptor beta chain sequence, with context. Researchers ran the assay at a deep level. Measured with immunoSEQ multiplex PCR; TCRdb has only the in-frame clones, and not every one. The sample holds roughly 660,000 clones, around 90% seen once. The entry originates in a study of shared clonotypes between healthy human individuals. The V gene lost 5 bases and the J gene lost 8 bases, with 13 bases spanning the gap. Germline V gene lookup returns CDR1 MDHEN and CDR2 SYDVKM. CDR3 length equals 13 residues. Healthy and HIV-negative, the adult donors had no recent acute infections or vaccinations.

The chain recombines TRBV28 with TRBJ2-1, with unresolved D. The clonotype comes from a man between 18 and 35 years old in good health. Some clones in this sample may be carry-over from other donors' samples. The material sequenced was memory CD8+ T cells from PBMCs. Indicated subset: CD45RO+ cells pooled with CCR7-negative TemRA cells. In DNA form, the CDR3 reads TGTGCCAGCAGTCCAATTCGGGTCGATGAGCAGTTCTTC. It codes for CASSPIRVDEQFF.